The 13 T cell receptor beta chains reported below all come from one sample, sequenced in a study of T cell repertoires in cytomegalovirus infection. A single record per CDR3 protein comes from TCRdb applying MiXCR to the reads. Of around 140,000 distinct CDR3 sequences in the sample, under 8% were seen once. The sequencing input was PBMCs. These receptors all come from a human donor in good health (CMV status not recorded). Some clones in this sample may be carry-over from other donors' samples.

This clonotype was observed many times. The genes are TRBV5-5 and TRBJ2-5; TRBD2 matches 7 bases. The V gene's germline CDR1 is SGHKS and CDR2 YYEKEE (reference sequence). This CDR3 region has 16 residues. The V segment lost 0 bases and the J segment 1 base; nucleotides outside the gene matches: 6. The CDR3 DNA sequence: TGTGCCAGCAGCTTGGCGGCTAGCGGAACCCAAGAGACCCAGTACTTC. Amino acids: CASSLAASGTQETQYF.

This clonotype appeared many times. The genes are TRBV29-1 and TRBJ1-2; D may be TRBD1 (5 bases). Trimming left V 1 base short and J 1 base short, with 19 bases between. Germline CDR1 and CDR2: SQVTM and ANQGSEA. The CDR3 is 17 amino acids. CDR3 residues: CSVEVNAQGPFNYGYTF. In DNA, the CDR3 is TGCAGCGTTGAAGTCAACGCTCAGGGTCCCTTTAACTATGGCTACACCTTC.

Many counts were recorded for this clonotype. This chain links TRBV27 with TRBJ2-5, with D tentatively TRBD2 (6 bases). Germline CDR1 and CDR2: MNHEY and SMNVEV (reference sequence). Trimming took off 3 bases at V and 4 bases at J, with 12 bases between the two ends. This CDR3 spans 14 amino acids. CDR3 DNA sequence: TGTGCCAGCAGTTTTGGGCGCGGGGCAGAGACCCAGTACTTC. Protein product: CASSFGRGAETQYF.

This clonotype was recorded at least ten times. V gene TRBV24-1 combines with J gene TRBJ1-2; D is uncertain. The CDR3 contains 13 residues. Germline V gene lookup returns CDR1 KGHDR and CDR2 SFDVKD. Trimming pared 4 bases from V and 8 bases from J, leaving 13 bases between. The CDR3 here is CATSEMTEKGYTF. The CDR3 region has the DNA TGTGCCACCAGTGAGATGACGGAAAAGGGCTACACCTTC.

This clonotype occurred many times. This chain connects TRBV25-1 to TRBJ1-2; D is perhaps TRBD1 (6 bases). CDR1 is MGHDK, CDR2 SYGVNS, per germline. CDR3 length: 14 amino acids. With 4 bases removed from V and 2 bases from J, the gap between germline ends came to 11 bases. Here the CDR3 reads CASSAQGVNYGYTF. The DNA of the CDR3 is TGTGCCAGCAGTGCACAGGGAGTAAACTATGGCTACACCTTC.

This clonotype came up many times. This rearrangement joins TRBV15 to TRBJ1-5, with a possible D match to TRBD1 (5 bases). This CDR3 spans 17 amino acids. V was pared by 5 bases and J by 2 bases, with 19 bases between. Germline CDR1 is LNHNV and CDR2 is YYDKDF (reference sequence). The CDR3 DNA is TGTGCCACCAGCGGAAAAGGTAGCAGGGACGGCAATCAGCCCCAGCATTTT. Its protein product is CATSGKGSRDGNQPQHF.

At least ten counts were recorded for this clonotype. The V gene is TRBV7-2, the J gene TRBJ2-7, with TRBD2 as a possible D gene (5 bases). The ends were cut back, 0 bases at V and 1 base at J, with 10 bases in the middle. Germline lookup yields CDR1 SGHTA and CDR2 FQGNSA. The CDR3 is made up of 15 amino acids. In DNA form, the CDR3 reads TGTGCCAGCAGCTTAGCGAGGGCGAGTTCCTACGAGCAGTACTTC. It yields the protein CASSLARASSYEQYF.

The genes are TRBV12-3 or TRBV12-4 and TRBJ2-7; no definite D call. The CDR3 totals 12 residues. Trimming took 5 bases from V and 0 from J, leaving 5 bases between them. In nucleotides, the CDR3 is TGTGCCAGCAGTACCCCCTCCTACGAGCAGTACTTC. This codes for CASSTPSYEQYF.

This clonotype was seen repeatedly, ten times or more. DNA for the CDR3: TGCGCCAGCAGCTCGGACCTCGCCACCGGGGAGCTGTTTTTT. This sequence encodes CASSSDLATGELFF. This chain uses TRBV5-1 with TRBJ2-2; D not certain. The CDR3 spans 14 residues. CDR1 SGHRS and CDR2 YFSETQ come from the germline V gene. V was cut by 3 bases and J by 4 bases, with 10 bases left in between. Full variable domain (rest looked up from reference TRBV5-1 and TRBJ2-2): KAGVTQTPRYLIKTRGQQVTLSCSPISGHRSVSWYQQTPGQGLQFLFEYFSETQRNKGNFPGRFSGRQFSNSRSEMNVSTLELGDSALYLCASSSDLATGELFFGEGSRLTVL.

This clonotype was seen many times. V and J are TRBV7-2 and TRBJ2-7; D might be TRBD2 (5 bases). Trimming cost V 5 bases and J 7 bases, with 12 bases left between them. The germline gives CDR1 SGHTA, CDR2 FQGNSA. This CDR3 comprises 12 residues. This chain's CDR3 is CASSPIRGEQYF. In nucleotides, the CDR3 is TGTGCCAGCAGCCCCATCCGGGGAGAGCAGTACTTC.

In its sample, this clonotype was seen many times. The chain carries TRBV14 and TRBJ1-2; no clear D. The CDR3 covers 14 residues. Germline CDR1 SGHDN, CDR2 FVKESK. The V gene lost 1 base and the J gene lost 5 bases, with 11 bases spanning the gap. CDR3 coding DNA: TGTGCCAGCAGCCAAGGGGCGGGCACGTATGGCTACACCTTC. Its translation: CASSQGAGTYGYTF.

The chain is built from TRBV12-3 or TRBV12-4 and TRBJ2-1; D call uncertain. The CDR3 length is 14 residues. The germline V and J ends were trimmed by 4 bases and 8 bases, with 15 bases remaining between them. CDR3 sequence (DNA): TGTGCCAGCAGTTGGGCTAGAGCCTTAGATGAGCAGTTCTTC. Its translation: CASSWARALDEQFF.

This clonotype occurred many times. The rearrangement joins TRBV20-1 to TRBJ1-6, with 7 bases matching TRBD1. The CDR3 is made up of 14 amino acids. With 5 bases clipped from V and 7 bases from J, the junction kept 8 bases outside the gene matches. Per germline, CDR1 DFQATT and CDR2 SNEGSKA (reference sequence). The CDR3 bases are TGCAGTGCTTCCGCCGGGACAGCAAATTCACCCCTCCACTTT. Its protein is CSASAGTANSPLHF.